The present entry profiles one TCR beta chain with its context. Its cognate antigen is unknown. The record originates from a study of cytomegalovirus exposure and HLA in healthy donors. On the study more broadly: Of 300 to 500 genotyped donors, 70% to 85% clustered with self-reported Caucasian donors.

The PCR had 60 Vbeta and 13 Jbeta primers. Sequenced by immunoSEQ multiplex PCR; TCRdb stores in-frame clones only, minus some. The table includes about 140,000 clones, roughly 82% detected once. The V and J ends lost 2 bases and 8 bases, in that order; junction bases with no gene match: 7. Germline lookup yields CDR1 SGHAT and CDR2 FQNNGV. CDR3 length: 16 residues. Study outcomes and limitations: A cluster of highly shared sequence variants was likely a sequencing artifact.

This TCR was recovered from a man between 18 and 29 years old in good health and CMV-seropositive. Material for sequencing was PBMCs. The J gene is TRBJ2-1, the V gene TRBV11-2; 12 bases agree with TRBD2. This chain's CDR3 is CASSLSLAGGPDEQFF. Here the CDR3 DNA reads TGTGCCAGCAGCTTAAGTCTAGCGGGAGGGCCAGATGAGCAGTTCTTC. The whole variable domain, filled in from reference TRBV11-2 and TRBJ2-1, reads EAGVAQSPRYKIIEKRQSVAFWCNPISGHATLYWYQQILGQGPKLLIQFQNNGVVDDSQLPKDRFSAERLKGVDSTLKIQPAKLEDSAVYLCASSLSLAGGPDEQFFGPGTRLTVL.